Listed here are 21 T cell receptor beta chains from one sample, sequenced in a study of shared clonotypes between healthy human individuals. Libraries were prepared by immunoSEQ multiplex PCR; TCRdb keeps only in-frame clonotypes and omits some of them. The sample lists about half a million clones; around 73% were seen once. The sequenced material came from PBMCs. These receptors were taken from a middle-aged woman in good health. Some clones in this sample may be carry-over from other donors' samples.

The chain employs TRBV20-1 and TRBJ2-5; D gene unclear. This CDR3 has 11 amino acids. From germline, CDR1 is DFQATT and CDR2 SNEGSKA (reference sequence). V dropped 1 base and J dropped 6 bases, with 6 bases sitting between them. This CDR3 is CSARARQTQYF. CDR3 coding DNA: TGCAGTGCTAGAGCCCGTCAGACCCAGTACTTC.

This clone came up once. This sequence joins TRBV28 and TRBJ2-1, with 12 bases aligning to TRBD1. This CDR3 has 16 amino acids. Trimming took 6 bases from V and 6 from J; bases not matched to a gene: 9. Germline assignment: CDR1 MDHEN and CDR2 SYDVKM. The CDR3 DNA reads as TGTGCCAGCAGCCAGCCGGGACAGGGGGCAGGCAATGAGCAGTTCTTC. This sequence encodes CASSQPGQGAGNEQFF. Together with reference TRBV28 and TRBJ2-1, the CDR3 gives the full variable domain: DVKVTQSSRYLVKRTGEKVFLECVQDMDHENMFWYRQDPGLGLRLIYFSYDVKMKEKGDIPEGYSVSREKKERFSLILESASTNQTSMYLCASSQPGQGAGNEQFFGPGTRLTVL.

A remark on this clone: This same CDR3 is encoded by further DNA sequences in the sample. The chain has TRBV14 and TRBJ1-5, with 7 bases aligning to TRBD1. V shed 4 bases and J 10 bases; nucleotides not matched to a gene: 7. This CDR3 has 13 residues. Germline-derived CDR1 and CDR2 are SGHDN and FVKESK. This chain's CDR3 is CASSPSDRAPQHF. Written as DNA, the CDR3 is TGTGCCAGCAGCCCATCTGACAGGGCCCCCCAGCATTTT.

Worth noting for this clone: Other nucleotide sequences from this sample produce the same CDR3. The rearrangement uses TRBV28 and TRBJ2-7; 8 bases map to TRBD1. Germline loops: CDR1 MDHEN, CDR2 SYDVKM. The CDR3 runs 13 residues. J lost 2 bases, V lost 6 bases, and 3 bases had no gene match. The CDR3 nucleotides read TGTGCCAGCAGCACAGGGGGGCCCTACGAGCAGTACTTC. Translating gives CASSTGGPYEQYF.

The chain carries TRBV6-1 and TRBJ2-5, with 7 bases fitting TRBD2. The ends lost 7 bases at V and 5 bases at J; junction bases unmatched: 10. Germline lookup yields CDR1 MNHNS and CDR2 SASEGT. The CDR3 has 14 residues. Here the CDR3 DNA reads TGTGCCAGCACCGAGCGGGGCCGCGGGGAGACCCAGTACTTC. Amino acid sequence: CASTERGRGETQYF.

The chain couples TRBV7-2 to TRBJ2-5, with D perhaps matching TRBD1 (7 bases). The CDR3 contains 14 residues. The V gene lost 4 bases and the J gene lost 4 bases, with 13 bases spanning the gap. From germline, CDR1 is SGHTA and CDR2 FQGNSA. In DNA form, the CDR3 reads TGTGCCAGCAGCTACCAGGGGGGAGGAGAGACCCAGTACTTC. Amino acids: CASSYQGGGETQYF.

V gene TRBV7-3 combines with J gene TRBJ1-1, with TRBD1 matching over 12 bases. From germline, CDR1 is SGHTA and CDR2 FQGTGA. This CDR3 is 16 amino acids long. Unmatched junction bases numbered 6, after V lost 4 bases and J lost 3 bases. The CDR3 region has the DNA TGTGCCAGCAGCTCCCGGGACAGGGGGCGAGACACTGAAGCTTTCTTT. It specifies CASSSRDRGRDTEAFF. Based on the CDR3 plus reference TRBV7-3 and TRBJ1-1, the full variable domain is GAGVSQTPSNKVTEKGKYVELRCDPISGHTALYWYRQSLGQGPEFLIYFQGTGAADDSGLPNDRFFAVRPEGSVSTLKIQRTERGDSAVYLCASSSRDRGRDTEAFFGQGTRLTVV.

The rearrangement uses TRBV18 and TRBJ1-1; a weak D match, TRBD1 (5 bases). This CDR3 region has 13 residues. The V gene lost 3 bases and the J gene lost 2 bases, with 7 bases spanning the gap. Per germline, CDR1 KGHSH and CDR2 LQKENI. CDR3 sequence: CASSPTDNTEAFF. CDR3 coding DNA: TGTGCCAGCTCACCGACAGATAACACTGAAGCTTTCTTT.

The count of this clone is one. The rearrangement joins TRBV19 to TRBJ2-7, with 11 nucleotides matching TRBD1. This CDR3 is 15 amino acids long. V lost 4 bases and J lost 6; bases outside the gene matches: 8. Germline CDR1 LNHDA, CDR2 SQIVND (reference sequence). CDR3 sequence: CASSTTGTGGGEQYF. DNA for the CDR3: TGTGCCAGTAGTACCACCGGGACAGGGGGGGGCGAGCAGTACTTC.

V gene TRBV6-5 combines with J gene TRBJ1-2, with a possible D match to TRBD1 (5 bases). This CDR3 has 14 amino acids. Trimming took off 2 bases at V and 4 bases at J, with 11 bases between the two ends. Germline V CDR1 and CDR2: MNHEY, SVGAGI. CDR3 DNA: TGTGCCAGCAGTTACGCTTCAGGGAGCTATGGCTACACCTTC. Translated: CASSYASGSYGYTF.

The V call is TRBV5-1, the J call TRBJ2-1, with 7 bases lining up with TRBD2. The length of the CDR3 is 13 residues. V lost 3 bases and J lost 8; bases outside the gene matches: 5. Germline assignment: CDR1 SGHRS and CDR2 YFSETQ. Here the CDR3 DNA reads TGCGCCAGCAGCTCGGTTAGCGGGCATGAGCAGTTCTTC. Protein: CASSSVSGHEQFF.

V and J are TRBV5-6 and TRBJ2-7, with D perhaps matching TRBD2 (6 bases). Germline V gene data show CDR1 as SGHDT and CDR2 as YYEEEE. This CDR3 contains 13 residues. Between the trimmed V and J ends, which lost 2 bases and 7 bases, there was a span of 13 bases. The CDR3 DNA is TGTGCCAGCAGCTTAGCTGGGGGGTTTGAGCAGTACTTC. Amino acids: CASSLAGGFEQYF.

This clone was seen just once. The rearrangement joins TRBV21-1 to TRBJ1-4. TRBV21-1 counts as a pseudogene. This CDR3 comprises 15 residues. CDR3 protein: CASSNPTGADEKLFF. The CDR3 nucleotides read TGTGCCAGCAGCAACCCCACGGGTGCCGATGAAAAACTGTTTTTT.

The chain combines TRBV27 with TRBJ2-7; TRBD2 aligns across 8 bases. The germline CDR1 and CDR2 sequences are MNHEY and SMNVEV (reference sequence). The CDR3 is made up of 14 amino acids. V lost 4 bases, J lost 1 base, and 3 bases stayed unmatched. CDR3: CASSWGLGSYEQYF. The CDR3 nucleotides are TGTGCCAGCAGTTGGGGACTAGGGTCCTACGAGCAGTACTTC.

V is TRBV7-9 and J is TRBJ2-1; D tentatively fits TRBD1 or TRBD2 (5 bases each). The CDR3 totals 15 residues. Germline V gives CDR1 SEHNR, CDR2 FQNEAQ (reference sequence). V shed 5 bases and J shed 2 bases, with 13 bases lying between them. CDR3 nucleotides: TGTGCCAGCAGCCCCCGGGGCTTCACCTACAATGAGCAGTTCTTC. Its protein product is CASSPRGFTYNEQFF.

For this clone: Different DNA sequences within this sample yield the same CDR3. V gene TRBV28 combines with J gene TRBJ1-5, with D unresolved. Deletions cut 3 bases from V and 6 bases from J, with 24 bases between. Germline CDR1 and CDR2: MDHEN and SYDVKM. The CDR3 length is 18 residues. The CDR3 DNA reads TGTGCCAGCAGTTTGATCGGGGTTCGGGAACTACGGGGTCAGCCCCAGCATTTT. Amino acid sequence: CASSLIGVRELRGQPQHF.

The rearrangement joins TRBV6-1 to TRBJ2-7; D is perhaps TRBD1 (5 bases). The germline V gene has CDR1 MNHNS and CDR2 SASEGT. Between the trimmed V and J ends, which lost 5 bases and 1 base, there was a span of 9 bases. The CDR3 length is 13 residues. CDR3 sequence: CASSQGPSYEQYF. CDR3 bases: TGTGCCAGCAGTCAGGGCCCATCCTACGAGCAGTACTTC.

J is TRBJ2-5 and V is TRBV5-6; 7 nucleotides align to TRBD2. Germline trimming cut 4 bases from V and 5 bases from J; bases unmatched to any gene: 17. CDR3 size: 17 residues. The germline gives CDR1 SGHDT, CDR2 YYEEEE. Written as DNA, the CDR3 is TGTGCCAGCAGCGAAAGGCAGGGAGGGGCGTGGTGGGAGACCCAGTACTTC. It specifies CASSERQGGAWWETQYF.

At least ten counts were recorded for this clone. The rearrangement joins TRBV7-9 to TRBJ2-5; D may be TRBD1 (6 bases). The V and J ends lost 5 bases and 5 bases respectively, with 21 bases between them. This CDR3 region has 16 residues. The germline CDR1 and CDR2 sequences are SEHNR and FQNEAQ (reference sequence). CDR3 DNA sequence: TGTGCCAGCAGCCCCGGGACACGTCGTCGTCGGGAGACCCAGTACTTC. Translated: CASSPGTRRRRETQYF.

The chain recombines TRBV5-1 with TRBJ2-7; TRBD2 is a possible D gene (5 bases). This CDR3 is 15 amino acids long. Trimming left V 7 bases short and J 2 bases short, with 19 bases between. CDR1 and CDR2 (germline): SGHRS, YFSETQ. The CDR3 region is CASYVGNSATYEQYF. In nucleotides, the CDR3 is TGCGCCAGCTACGTCGGGAACTCCGCCACCTACGAGCAGTACTTC.

The chain links TRBV6-5 to TRBJ2-3; TRBD2 aligns across 11 bases. The V gene end was trimmed by 4 bases and the J gene end by 3 bases; junction bases not matched to a gene: 6. The CDR3 sequence is 16 residues long. Germline CDR1 reads MNHEY; CDR2 reads SVGAGI. The CDR3 sequence is CASSSLAGGPTDTQYF. The CDR3 nucleotides read TGTGCCAGCAGTTCCTTAGCGGGAGGGCCGACAGATACGCAGTATTTT.